The 25 T cell receptor beta chains reported below all come from one sample, sequenced in a study of cytomegalovirus exposure and HLA in healthy donors. Use of 60 Vbeta and 13 Jbeta primers characterized the PCR. Clones were sequenced by immunoSEQ multiplex PCR, and TCRdb holds only the in-frame ones, with some missing. The sample carries 210,000 or so clones, more than 70% recorded once. The sequenced sample consisted of PBMCs. The receptor source for this set is a human donor in good health.

This chain uses TRBV30 with TRBJ1-1, with 12 bases that match TRBD1. Germline-derived CDR1 and CDR2 are GTSNPN and SVGIG (reference sequence). The CDR3 is 14 residues long. The J segment lost 5 bases and the V segment lost 5 bases, leaving 6 bases of the junction unmatched. CDR3 sequence (DNA): TGTGCCTGGGGGACGGGACAGGGGGCGACTGAAGCTTTCTTT. Encoded protein: CAWGTGQGATEAFF.

V is TRBV19 and J is TRBJ2-4; weak D call: TRBD2 (5 bases). This CDR3 has 14 residues. The germline V and J ends were trimmed by 0 bases and 8 bases, with 11 bases remaining between them. Per the germline V gene, CDR1 is LNHDA and CDR2 is SQIVND (reference sequence). CDR3 in amino acids: CASSIDPGSDIQYF. DNA for the CDR3: TGTGCCAGTAGTATAGATCCGGGGTCGGACATTCAGTACTTC.

V gene TRBV21-1 combines with J gene TRBJ1-1. TRBV21-1 is shown as a pseudogene. The CDR3 has 16 residues. The CDR3 nucleotides read TGTGCCAGCAGCAAAGGTGGTGGGGGGGCGAACACTGAAGCTTTCTTT. Its protein product is CASSKGGGGANTEAFF.

The genes are TRBV15 and TRBJ2-1; D gene uncertain. The germline V gene encodes CDR1 LNHNV and CDR2 YYDKDF (reference sequence). V was pared by 0 bases and J by 0 bases, with 6 bases between. The CDR3 has 15 amino acids. CDR3 sequence (DNA): TGTGCCACCAGCAGAGACAGGTCCTCCTACAATGAGCAGTTCTTC. Translating it yields CATSRDRSSYNEQFF.

The CDR3, as DNA: TGTGCCAGCAGACAGGGCGGCGTAAGCAATCAGCCCCAGCATTTT. Encoded protein: CASRQGGVSNQPQHF. The chain couples TRBV2 to TRBJ1-5, with a tentative D call TRBD1 (6 bases). Between the trimmed V and J ends, which lost 6 bases and 1 base, there was a span of 13 bases. The germline CDR1 and CDR2 sequences are SNHLY and FYNNEI. The CDR3 is 15 amino acids.

This clone was observed a few times. The CDR3: CAWSRMQGYKKDEQYF. CDR3 DNA sequence: TGTGCCTGGAGCCGAATGCAGGGTTATAAGAAGGACGAGCAGTACTTC. The chain recombines TRBV30 with TRBJ2-7; D may be TRBD1 (5 bases). Germline CDR1 GTSNPN, CDR2 SVGIG (reference sequence). Trimming pared 3 bases from V and 5 bases from J, leaving 23 bases between. CDR3 length equals 16 residues.

CDR3 region: CASSPGGGRGGNEQFF. The CDR3 coding sequence is TGTGCCAGCAGCCCAGGCGGCGGGAGAGGGGGGAATGAGCAGTTCTTC. The gene calls are TRBV11-3 and TRBJ2-1; a possible D gene is TRBD2 (7 bases). The CDR3 consists of 16 residues. V shed 5 bases and J shed 7 bases, with 21 bases lying between them. Per germline, CDR1 SGHNT and CDR2 YENEEA. The full variable domain, with the rest looked up from reference TRBV11-3 and TRBJ2-1, is EAGVVQSPRYKIIEKKQPVAFWCNPISGHNTLYWYLQNLGQGPELLIRYENEEAVDDSQLPKDRFSAERLKGVDSTLKIQPAELGDSAVYLCASSPGGGRGGNEQFFGPGTRLTVL.

The sample holds a few counts of this clone. The chain uses TRBV7-3 and TRBJ2-5, with TRBD2 identical over 10 bases. The CDR3 runs 15 residues. V dropped 5 bases and J dropped 5; count of bases not matched to a gene: 8. CDR1 is SGHTA, CDR2 FQGTGA, per germline. CDR3 loop: CASSPRVSGRETQYF. CDR3 nucleotide sequence: TGTGCCAGCAGCCCTCGGGTTAGCGGGAGGGAGACCCAGTACTTC.

The chain carries TRBV30 and TRBJ2-7; D remains unclear. This CDR3 comprises 12 residues. Per the germline V gene, CDR1 is GTSNPN and CDR2 is SVGIG (reference sequence). V was clipped by 8 bases and J by 4 bases, with 15 bases between them. DNA of the CDR3: TGTGCCCGAAAGACCAGCGCGTACGAGCAGTACTTC. As protein: CARKTSAYEQYF.

The chain links TRBV27 to TRBJ2-1; TRBD2 matches at 11 bases. The junction had 7 bases not matched to a gene; V was cut back by 5 bases and J by 4 bases. The germline V gene encodes CDR1 MNHEY and CDR2 SMNVEV (reference sequence). This CDR3 has 16 residues. CDR3: CASSPSGTSGYNEQFF. The CDR3 DNA reads as TGTGCCAGCAGTCCCTCCGGGACTAGCGGTTACAATGAGCAGTTCTTC.

The chain joins TRBV29-1 to TRBJ2-1; TRBD1 agrees at 7 bases. Germline trimming cut 7 bases from V and 0 bases from J; bases unmatched to any gene: 9. Germline V lookup: CDR1 SQVTM, CDR2 ANQGSEA. The CDR3 consists of 15 residues. In DNA form, the CDR3 reads TGCAGCGCCCGACAGGGCTCGCCCTCCTACAATGAGCAGTTCTTC. The encoded protein is CSARQGSPSYNEQFF.

This clone is a singleton in its sample. The rearrangement links TRBV7-6 to TRBJ2-2; 8 bases are shared with TRBD2. The CDR3 is made up of 15 amino acids. V was pared by 4 bases and J by 4 bases, with 5 bases of the junction left unmatched. Per germline, CDR1 SGHVS and CDR2 FNYEAQ. The CDR3 reads CASSSGGGLTGELFF. Here the CDR3 DNA reads TGTGCCAGCAGCTCAGGCGGGGGGCTCACCGGGGAGCTGTTTTTT.

The chain links TRBV7-8 to TRBJ2-1, with a possible D match to TRBD2 (5 bases). Trimming shortened V by 4 bases and J by 1 base, and 5 bases separated the two germline ends. CDR1 and CDR2 from the germline V gene are SGHVS and FQNEAQ. The CDR3 covers 13 residues. The CDR3 nucleotides read TGTGCCAGCAGCTCGGGGTCCTACAATGAGCAGTTCTTC. Amino acids: CASSSGSYNEQFF.

The CDR3 here is CASSLGANTEAFF. CDR3 DNA sequence: TGTGCCAGCAGTTTGGGAGCGAATACTGAAGCTTTCTTT. The V gene is TRBV2, the J gene TRBJ1-1, with unresolved D. CDR1 and CDR2 from the germline V gene are SNHLY and FYNNEI. The CDR3 has 13 amino acids. Between the trimmed V and J ends, which lost 5 bases and 5 bases, there was a span of 12 bases.

Turning to this clone: One junction end disagrees with the germline gene, perhaps due to a read error. The chain employs TRBV7-9 and TRBJ1-2; maybe TRBD1 (6 bases). CDR3 length: 15 residues. Germline V lookup: CDR1 SEHNR, CDR2 FQNEAQ (reference sequence). The CDR3 sequence: CSSSLEGGVDYGYTF. In DNA form, the CDR3 reads TGTTCCAGCAGCTTAGAAGGGGGGGTTGACTATGGCTACACCTTC.

The V and J genes are TRBV5-1 and TRBJ2-2; tentative D call: TRBD1 (6 bases). The CDR3 is 17 amino acids. In germline, CDR1 is SGHRS, CDR2 YFSETQ. V lost 0 bases to trimming and J lost 2 bases, with 14 bases between them. The CDR3, as DNA: TGCGCCAGCAGCTTGGTTCCGGGCAGGGGAAACACCGGGGAGCTGTTTTTT. Its protein product is CASSLVPGRGNTGELFF.

The rearrangement links TRBV6-5 to TRBJ1-4; 11 bases agree with TRBD1. Germline loops: CDR1 MNHEY, CDR2 SVGAGI. J gave up 8 bases and V 6 bases, and 5 bases lay outside the gene matches. The CDR3 length is 14 residues. CDR3 coding DNA: TGTGCCAGCAGAAGGGGGACAGGGGGGGAAAAACTGTTTTTT. It is translated as CASRRGTGGEKLFF.

There are a few counts of this clone. The chain is built from TRBV28 and TRBJ1-1; D remains unclear. The germline V gene encodes CDR1 MDHEN and CDR2 SYDVKM. V was clipped by 6 bases and J by 11 bases, with 19 bases between them. This CDR3 spans 13 amino acids. CDR3 in amino acids: CASSPPTGKSAFF. CDR3 coding DNA: TGTGCCAGCAGCCCCCCCACGGGAAAATCGGCTTTCTTT.

This clone was detected once. The chain has TRBV30 and TRBJ2-7; a weak D match, TRBD2 (6 bases). CDR1 and CDR2 (germline): GTSNPN, SVGIG (reference sequence). This CDR3 has 15 amino acids. Trimming cost V 4 bases and J 0 bases, with 16 bases left between them. Here the CDR3 DNA reads TGTGCCTGGACGTCGGGACTCCAGAGCTCCTACGAGCAGTACTTC. Its translation is CAWTSGLQSSYEQYF.

The V call is TRBV7-3, the J call TRBJ2-7; 10 nucleotides agree with TRBD1. V lost 3 bases to trimming and J lost 4 bases; unmatched junction nucleotides: 3. CDR1 is SGHTA and CDR2 is FQGTGA in the germline V gene. The CDR3 has 14 amino acids. CDR3 nucleotides: TGTGCCAGCAGCTTGGGACAGGGGAAATACGAGCAGTACTTC. It translates to CASSLGQGKYEQYF. Based on the CDR3 plus reference TRBV7-3 and TRBJ2-7, the full variable domain is GAGVSQTPSNKVTEKGKYVELRCDPISGHTALYWYRQSLGQGPEFLIYFQGTGAADDSGLPNDRFFAVRPEGSVSTLKIQRTERGDSAVYLCASSLGQGKYEQYFGPGTRLTVT.

V usage is TRBV30 and J usage is TRBJ2-2; tentative D call: TRBD2 (5 bases). Per the germline V gene, CDR1 is GTSNPN and CDR2 is SVGIG (reference sequence). V was trimmed by 3 bases and J by 3 bases, leaving 17 bases between them. CDR3 length: 16 residues. The CDR3 DNA is TGTGCCTGGAGACGATCGGGGTCGGTCGACACCGGGGAGCTGTTTTTT. Translation gives CAWRRSGSVDTGELFF.

The chain is built from TRBV10-2 and TRBJ2-5; D may be TRBD1 (5 bases). The J call is doubtful: the DNA matches TRBJ2-7 better. Germline assignment: CDR1 WSHSY and CDR2 SAAADI. This CDR3 region has 15 residues. The CDR3: CASSDPQGHIYEQYF. Written as DNA, the CDR3 is TGCGCCAGCAGTGACCCTCAGGGCCACATATACGAGCAGTACTTC.

This chain joins TRBV7-2 and TRBJ2-1; 10 bases are a match to TRBD2. Germline CDR1 reads SGHTA; CDR2 reads FQGNSA. The CDR3 covers 16 residues. Germline trimming cut 4 bases from V and 8 bases from J; bases unmatched to any gene: 11. CDR3: CASSSSLAGTRDEQFF. The CDR3 DNA sequence: TGTGCCAGCAGCTCTTCACTAGCGGGGACGAGAGATGAGCAGTTCTTC.

V usage is TRBV29-1 and J usage is TRBJ2-5; perhaps TRBD1 as D (8 bases). CDR3 length equals 13 residues. CDR1 and CDR2 from the germline V gene are SQVTM and ANQGSEA. Trimming stripped 7 bases from V and 3 bases from J, with 15 bases between. The CDR3 DNA is TGCAGCGGCAGAACAGGGGGGGAAGAGACCCAGTACTTC. Translated, it gives CSGRTGGEETQYF.

The chain is built from TRBV4-1 and TRBJ2-7, with a possible D match to TRBD1 (6 bases). The germline V gene has CDR1 MGHRA and CDR2 YSYEKL. The CDR3 consists of 14 residues. Trimming took 0 bases from V and 3 from J, leaving 9 bases between them. The CDR3 DNA reads TGCGCCAGCAGCCAAGAAGGCAGGGGCTACGAGCAGTACTTC. Amino acid sequence: CASSQEGRGYEQYF.